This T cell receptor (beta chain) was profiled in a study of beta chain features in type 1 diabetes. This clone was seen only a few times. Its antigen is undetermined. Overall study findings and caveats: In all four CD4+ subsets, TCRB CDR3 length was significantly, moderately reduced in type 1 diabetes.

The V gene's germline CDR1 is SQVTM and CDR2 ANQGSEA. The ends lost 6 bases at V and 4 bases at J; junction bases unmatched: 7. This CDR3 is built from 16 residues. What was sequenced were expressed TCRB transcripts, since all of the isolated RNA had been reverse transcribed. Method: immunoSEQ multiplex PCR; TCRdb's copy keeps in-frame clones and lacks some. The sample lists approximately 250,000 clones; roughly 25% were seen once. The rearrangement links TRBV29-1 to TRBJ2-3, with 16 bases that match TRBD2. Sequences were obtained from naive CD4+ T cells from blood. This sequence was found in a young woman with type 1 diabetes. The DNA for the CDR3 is TGCAGCGTGGAGCCGGGACTAGCGGGAGGGCCAGATACGCAGTATTTT. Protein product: CSVEPGLAGGPDTQYF.